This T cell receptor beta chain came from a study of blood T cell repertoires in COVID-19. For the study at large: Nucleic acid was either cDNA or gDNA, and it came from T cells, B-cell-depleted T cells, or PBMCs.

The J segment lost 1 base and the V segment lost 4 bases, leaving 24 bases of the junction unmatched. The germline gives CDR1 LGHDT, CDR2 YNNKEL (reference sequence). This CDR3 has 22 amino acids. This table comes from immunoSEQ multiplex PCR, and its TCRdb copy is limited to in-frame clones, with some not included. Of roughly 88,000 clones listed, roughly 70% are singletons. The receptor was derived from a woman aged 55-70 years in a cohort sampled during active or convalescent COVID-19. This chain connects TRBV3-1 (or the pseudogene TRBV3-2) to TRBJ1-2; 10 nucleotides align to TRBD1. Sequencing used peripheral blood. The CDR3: CASSPHPATGGGKKPINYGYTF. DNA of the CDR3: TGTGCCAGCAGCCCACATCCCGCGACAGGGGGCGGAAAGAAGCCGATTAACTATGGCTACACCTTC.